One and the same sample provided the 25 T cell receptor beta chains below, sequenced in a study of blood T cell repertoires in COVID-19. Some clones are missing from TCRdb's copy, which holds only in-frame ones; the method was immunoSEQ multiplex PCR. The table lists roughly 220,000 clones, 80% to 85% of them singletons. Material: peripheral blood. The receptors stem from a woman in her 30s who had recovered from COVID-19.

This clone was counted only a few times. The chain uses TRBV28 and TRBJ1-1; D is perhaps TRBD1 (6 bases). V was pared by 11 bases and J by 5 bases, with 18 bases between. The CDR3 has 13 residues. Germline loops: CDR1 MDHEN, CDR2 SYDVKM. The CDR3 DNA reads TGTGCCGTGGCGAGGGGGGGTCGAACTGAAGCTTTCTTT. It yields the protein CAVARGGRTEAFF.

The CDR3 region is CASSLVQGVNEQYF. In DNA form, the CDR3 reads TGCGCCAGCAGCTTGGTTCAGGGCGTAAACGAGCAGTACTTC. This chain joins TRBV5-1 and TRBJ2-7, with D tentatively TRBD1 (5 bases). The germline CDR1 and CDR2 sequences are SGHRS and YFSETQ. The CDR3 totals 14 residues. V was trimmed by 0 bases and J by 5 bases, leaving 12 bases between them.

The V and J genes are TRBV9 and TRBJ2-1; 7 bases are shared with TRBD1. CDR1 is SGDLS and CDR2 is YYNGEE in the germline V gene. This CDR3 contains 16 residues. Trimming at V came to 0 bases and at J to 0 bases, leaving 3 bases not matched to a gene. CDR3 nucleotide sequence: TGTGCCAGCAGCGTAGGGGACAGTTACTCCTACAATGAGCAGTTCTTC. Translation: CASSVGDSYSYNEQFF.

The chain employs TRBV7-3 and TRBJ2-7, with TRBD1 as a possible D gene (5 bases). CDR1 is SGHTA, CDR2 FQGTGA, per germline. This CDR3 comprises 15 residues. Trimming stripped 1 base from V and 4 bases from J, with 14 bases between. The CDR3 DNA follows: TGTGCCAGCAGCTTAAGCAGGGCGGCACCGTACGAGCAGTACTTC. Translating it yields CASSLSRAAPYEQYF.

The V and J genes are TRBV3-1 (or the pseudogene TRBV3-2) and TRBJ2-1, with TRBD2 matching over 8 bases. The germline gives CDR1 LGHDT, CDR2 YNNKEL (reference sequence). The CDR3 is 15 amino acids. With V trimmed by 1 base and J by 7 bases, 6 bases remained unmatched. CDR3 sequence (DNA): TGTGCCAGCAGCCAAGGGCCCGGGACTAGGAATGAGCAGTTCTTC. Translated: CASSQGPGTRNEQFF.

The chain joins TRBV7-8 to TRBJ1-5; the match to TRBD1 covers 11 bases. V gave up 6 bases and J gave up 7 bases; unmatched junction bases: 5. Germline CDR1 and CDR2: SGHVS and FQNEAQ. This CDR3 contains 14 residues. The CDR3 loop is CASRVGTGGQPQHF. CDR3 DNA sequence: TGTGCCAGCAGGGTCGGGACAGGGGGACAGCCCCAGCATTTT.

V usage is TRBV19 and J usage is TRBJ2-6, with TRBD1 matching 10 bases. V shed 4 bases and J 4 bases; nucleotides not matched to a gene: 7. The germline CDR1 and CDR2 sequences are LNHDA and SQIVND (reference sequence). The CDR3 has 17 residues. CDR3: CASSKGTGVSGANVLTF. The DNA of the CDR3 is TGTGCCAGTAGTAAAGGGACAGGGGTGTCCGGGGCCAACGTCCTGACTTTC.

Only one count was recorded for this clone. This rearrangement joins TRBV28 to TRBJ2-3; maybe TRBD2 (7 bases). Trimming shortened V by 6 bases and J by 4 bases, and 26 bases separated the two germline ends. This CDR3 region has 18 residues. From germline, CDR1 is MDHEN and CDR2 SYDVKM. CDR3 nucleotides: TGTGCCAGCAGCTCCTCCCCGAGTTTCGGCGGGGGCCCAGATACGCAGTATTTT. Protein sequence: CASSSSPSFGGGPDTQYF.

The chain has TRBV15 and TRBJ1-6; D might be TRBD1 (5 bases). This CDR3 has 15 amino acids. Per germline, CDR1 LNHNV and CDR2 YYDKDF (reference sequence). Deletions cut 5 bases from V and 2 bases from J, with 10 bases between. DNA of the CDR3: TGTGCCACCAGCCCTGACAGACCCTATAATTCACCCCTCCACTTT. This sequence encodes CATSPDRPYNSPLHF.

The CDR3 loop is CASSSGQGGTEAFF. Written as DNA, the CDR3 is TGTGCCAGCTCATCGGGACAGGGAGGCACTGAAGCTTTCTTT. The chain combines TRBV18 with TRBJ1-1; 9 bases are shared with TRBD1. The CDR3 is made up of 14 amino acids. The J segment lost 4 bases and the V segment lost 5 bases, leaving 5 bases of the junction unmatched. The germline V gene encodes CDR1 KGHSH and CDR2 LQKENI.

The V and J genes are TRBV10-3 and TRBJ2-7; D perhaps matches TRBD2 (5 bases). Germline lookup yields CDR1 ENHRY and CDR2 SYGVKD. The V and J ends lost 2 bases and 4 bases respectively, with 9 bases between them. The CDR3 is 13 amino acids. The CDR3 sequence: CAISEGRNYEQYF. CDR3 nucleotides: TGTGCCATCAGTGAGGGGAGAAATTACGAGCAGTACTTC.

This sequence joins TRBV28 and TRBJ2-7, with D maybe TRBD1 (6 bases). The germline gives CDR1 MDHEN, CDR2 SYDVKM. The CDR3 length is 14 residues. Trimming left V 4 bases short and J 7 bases short, with 17 bases between. The CDR3 loop is CASSSTYTGWEQYF. The CDR3 nucleotides read TGTGCCAGCAGTTCAACGTATACAGGGTGGGAGCAGTACTTC.

This clone was seen a single time. This chain uses TRBV2 with TRBJ1-1; perhaps TRBD1 as D (6 bases). The CDR3 totals 13 residues. The V gene lost 5 bases and the J gene lost 2 bases, with 9 bases spanning the gap. Germline V gene data show CDR1 as SNHLY and CDR2 as FYNNEI. This CDR3 reads CASSLDSNTEAFF. In DNA form, the CDR3 reads TGTGCCAGCAGTCTGGACAGTAACACTGAAGCTTTCTTT.

The chain links TRBV28 to TRBJ1-1, with TRBD1 matching over 8 bases. This CDR3 has 15 residues. The ends lost 5 bases at V and 1 base at J; junction bases unmatched: 6. Germline loops: CDR1 MDHEN, CDR2 SYDVKM. The CDR3 sequence is CASSGTGTGNTEAFF. Written as DNA, the CDR3 is TGTGCCAGCAGTGGCACCGGGACAGGGAACACTGAAGCTTTCTTT.

The rearrangement links TRBV7-6 to TRBJ2-7, with 10 bases lining up with TRBD1. The CDR3 has 16 amino acids. Germline CDR1 SGHVS, CDR2 FNYEAQ. The V segment lost 1 base and the J segment 4 bases; nucleotides outside the gene matches: 7. CDR3 nucleotide sequence: TGTGCCAGCAGCTTAGAGGACAGGGGGATCGGGTACGAGCAGTACTTC. It is translated as CASSLEDRGIGYEQYF.

Comment on this clone: Other DNA variants within this sample encode the same CDR3. The rearrangement links TRBV12-5 to TRBJ1-5, with D uncertain. Trimming removed 6 bases from V and 0 bases from J, with 12 bases in between. The CDR3 is 15 residues long. Germline V gene lookup returns CDR1 LGHNT and CDR2 FRNRAP. CDR3 sequence reads: CASGLRGNSNQPQHF. For the CDR3, the DNA is TGTGCTAGTGGCCTGCGGGGTAATAGCAATCAGCCCCAGCATTTT.

The V call is TRBV19, the J call TRBJ2-5, with 10 bases matching TRBD2. With 4 bases clipped from V and 5 bases from J, the junction kept 10 bases outside the gene matches. This CDR3 region has 16 residues. Looked up from germline, CDR1 is LNHDA and CDR2 is SQIVND (reference sequence). The CDR3 DNA reads TGTGCCAGTAGTACGGCTCTAGCGGGAGCTGGCGAGACCCAGTACTTC. Protein: CASSTALAGAGETQYF.

This chain links TRBV10-2 with TRBJ2-3; TRBD2 aligns across 10 bases. With V trimmed by 2 bases and J by 2 bases, 4 bases remained unmatched. There are 16 residues in the CDR3. From germline, CDR1 is WSHSY and CDR2 SAAADI. The DNA of the CDR3 is TGCGCCAGCAGTGAGACAAGCGGGAGGGCCACAGATACGCAGTATTTT. It translates to CASSETSGRATDTQYF.

The genes are TRBV30 and TRBJ2-2, with 8 bases matching TRBD2. The germline V gene has CDR1 GTSNPN and CDR2 SVGIG (reference sequence). The CDR3 is made up of 14 amino acids. V gave up 5 bases and J gave up 4 bases; unmatched junction bases: 6. The CDR3 DNA follows: TGTGCCTGGGACCGGGGGGGTTTCACCGGGGAGCTGTTTTTT. Amino acids: CAWDRGGFTGELFF.

The chain links TRBV28 to TRBJ1-1; D gene unclear. The CDR3 loop spans 11 amino acids. Germline V gene sequence: CDR1 MDHEN, CDR2 SYDVKM. V gave up 4 bases and J gave up 5 bases, with 5 bases separating them. The CDR3 nucleotides are TGTGCCAGCAGTTCCCGGACTGAAGCTTTCTTT. Its translation is CASSSRTEAFF.

The chain joins TRBV30 to TRBJ2-1; the D gene is possibly TRBD2 (7 bases). In germline, CDR1 is GTSNPN, CDR2 SVGIG (reference sequence). The CDR3 spans 19 residues. V shed 0 bases and J shed 2 bases, with 23 bases lying between them. The DNA for the CDR3 is TGTGCCTGGAGTGTAAAGAGGGGGAGGGAGGGCAGCACCTACAATGAGCAGTTCTTC. Its protein product is CAWSVKRGREGSTYNEQFF. Variable domain in full (rest from reference TRBV30 and TRBJ2-1): SQTIHQWPATLVQPVGSPLSLECTVEGTSNPNLYWYRQAAGRGLQLLFYSVGIGQISSEVPQNLSASRPQDRQFILSSKKLLLSDSGFYLCAWSVKRGREGSTYNEQFFGPGTRLTVL.

This clone has only a few counts. The CDR3 loop is CASSSGGTGEFF. CDR3 sequence (DNA): TGTGCCAGCAGTTCGGGAGGGACAGGGGAGTTCTTC. This rearrangement joins TRBV6-2 or TRBV6-3 to TRBJ2-1; 10 nucleotides match TRBD1. The CDR3 is made up of 12 amino acids. J lost 14 bases, V lost 4 bases, and 5 bases had no gene match. The germline gives CDR1 MNHEY, CDR2 SVGEGT.

The chain combines TRBV6-4 with TRBJ2-1; 11 positions match TRBD2. The CDR3 runs 15 residues. CDR1 and CDR2 (germline): MRHNA, SNTAGT. V gave up 3 bases and J gave up 8 bases; unmatched junction bases: 6. The CDR3, as DNA: TGTGCCAGCAGTGAAACTAGCGGGAGCGCACATGAGCAGTTCTTC. Its translation: CASSETSGSAHEQFF.

This clone is a singleton in its sample. V and J are TRBV28 and TRBJ1-1; 7 bases agree with TRBD1. Looked up from germline, CDR1 is MDHEN and CDR2 is SYDVKM. This CDR3 has 15 amino acids. V lost 3 bases, J lost 0 bases, and 4 bases stayed unmatched. CDR3 sequence: CASSFLGQMNTEAFF. CDR3 DNA: TGTGCCAGCAGTTTTCTGGGACAGATGAACACTGAAGCTTTCTTT.

V is TRBV2 and J is TRBJ2-7; a possible D gene is TRBD2 (5 bases). The CDR3 runs to 14 residues. Germline values: CDR1 SNHLY, CDR2 FYNNEI. Trimming pared 6 bases from V and 1 base from J, leaving 13 bases between. CDR3 in DNA: TGTGCCAGCAGGTCACAGAGCGGTTCCTACGAGCAGTACTTC. Protein product: CASRSQSGSYEQYF.